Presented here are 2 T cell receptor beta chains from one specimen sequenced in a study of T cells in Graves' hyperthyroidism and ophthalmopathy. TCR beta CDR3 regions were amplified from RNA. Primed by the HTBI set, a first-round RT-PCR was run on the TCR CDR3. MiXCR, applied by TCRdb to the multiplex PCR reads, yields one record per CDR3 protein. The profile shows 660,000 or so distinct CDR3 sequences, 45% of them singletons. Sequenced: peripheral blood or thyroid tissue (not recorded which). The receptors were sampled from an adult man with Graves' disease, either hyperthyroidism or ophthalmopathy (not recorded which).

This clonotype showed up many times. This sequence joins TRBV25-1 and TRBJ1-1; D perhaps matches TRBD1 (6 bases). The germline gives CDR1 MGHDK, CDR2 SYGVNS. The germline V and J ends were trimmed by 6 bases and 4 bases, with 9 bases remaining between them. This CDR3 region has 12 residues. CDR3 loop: CASSKQGTEAFF. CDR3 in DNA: TGTGCCAGCAGCAAACAGGGCACTGAAGCTTTCTTT. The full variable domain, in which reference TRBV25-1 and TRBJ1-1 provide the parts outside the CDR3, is EADIYQTPRYLVIGTGKKITLECSQTMGHDKMYWYQQDPGMELHLIHYSYGVNSTEKGDLSSESTVSRIRTEHFPLTLESARPSHTSQYLCASSKQGTEAFFGQGTRLTVV.

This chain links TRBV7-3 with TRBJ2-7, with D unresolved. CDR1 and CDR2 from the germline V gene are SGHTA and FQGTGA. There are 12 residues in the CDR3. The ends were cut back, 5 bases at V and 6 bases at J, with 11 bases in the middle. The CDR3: CASSTLTVEQYF. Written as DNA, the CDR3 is TGTGCCAGCAGCACCCTGACCGTCGAGCAGTACTTC.